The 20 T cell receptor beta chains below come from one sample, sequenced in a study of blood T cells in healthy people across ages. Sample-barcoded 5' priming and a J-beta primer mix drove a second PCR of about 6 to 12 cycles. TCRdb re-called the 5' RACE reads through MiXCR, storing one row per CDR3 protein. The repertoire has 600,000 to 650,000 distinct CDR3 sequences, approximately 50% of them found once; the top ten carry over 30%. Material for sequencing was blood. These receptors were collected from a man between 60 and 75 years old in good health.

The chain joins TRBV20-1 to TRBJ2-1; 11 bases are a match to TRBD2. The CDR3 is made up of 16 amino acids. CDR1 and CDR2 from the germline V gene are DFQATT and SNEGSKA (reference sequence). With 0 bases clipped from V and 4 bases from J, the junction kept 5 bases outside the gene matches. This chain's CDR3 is CSARDPGTSGYNEQFF. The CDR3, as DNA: TGCAGTGCTAGAGATCCCGGGACTAGCGGATACAATGAGCAGTTCTTC.

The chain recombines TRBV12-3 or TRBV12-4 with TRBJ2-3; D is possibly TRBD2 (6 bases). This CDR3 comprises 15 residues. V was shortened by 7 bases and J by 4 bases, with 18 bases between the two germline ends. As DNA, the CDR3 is TGTGCCAGCACCCTGGCGGGGACTCACGCAGATACGCAGTATTTT. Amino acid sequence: CASTLAGTHADTQYF.

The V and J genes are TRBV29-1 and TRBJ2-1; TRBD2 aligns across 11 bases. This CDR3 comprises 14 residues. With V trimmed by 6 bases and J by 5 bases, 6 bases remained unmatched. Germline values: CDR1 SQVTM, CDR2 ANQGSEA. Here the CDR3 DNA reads TGCAGCGTAACTAGCGGGGGAAGGAACAATGAGCAGTTCTTC. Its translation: CSVTSGGRNNEQFF.

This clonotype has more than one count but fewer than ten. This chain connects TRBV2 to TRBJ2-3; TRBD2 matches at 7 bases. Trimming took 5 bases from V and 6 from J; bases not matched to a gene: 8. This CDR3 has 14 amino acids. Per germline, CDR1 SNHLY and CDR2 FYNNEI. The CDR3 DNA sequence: TGTGCCAGCAGTCTAAGACTAGCCTCGGATACGCAGTATTTT. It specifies CASSLRLASDTQYF.

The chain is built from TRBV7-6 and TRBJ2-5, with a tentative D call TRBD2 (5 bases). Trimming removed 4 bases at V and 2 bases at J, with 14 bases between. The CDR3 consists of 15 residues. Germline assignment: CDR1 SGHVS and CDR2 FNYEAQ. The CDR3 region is CASSSYRGAQETQYF. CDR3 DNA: TGTGCCAGCAGCTCCTACCGGGGAGCACAAGAGACCCAGTACTTC.

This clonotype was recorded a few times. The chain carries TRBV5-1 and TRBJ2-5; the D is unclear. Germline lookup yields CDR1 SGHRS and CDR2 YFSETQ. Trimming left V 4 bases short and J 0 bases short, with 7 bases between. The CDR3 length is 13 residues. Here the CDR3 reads CASSALNQETQYF. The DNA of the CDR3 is TGCGCCAGCAGCGCCCTTAACCAAGAGACCCAGTACTTC. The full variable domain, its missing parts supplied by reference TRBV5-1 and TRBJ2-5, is KAGVTQTPRYLIKTRGQQVTLSCSPISGHRSVSWYQQTPGQGLQFLFEYFSETQRNKGNFPGRFSGRQFSNSRSEMNVSTLELGDSALYLCASSALNQETQYFGPGTRLLVL.

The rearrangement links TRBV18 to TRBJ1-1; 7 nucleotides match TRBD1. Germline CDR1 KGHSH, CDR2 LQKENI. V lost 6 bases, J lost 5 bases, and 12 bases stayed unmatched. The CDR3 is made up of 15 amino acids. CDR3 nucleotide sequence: TGTGCCAGCTCGCCCACAGGGGACCAGGGAACTGAAGCTTTCTTT. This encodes CASSPTGDQGTEAFF.

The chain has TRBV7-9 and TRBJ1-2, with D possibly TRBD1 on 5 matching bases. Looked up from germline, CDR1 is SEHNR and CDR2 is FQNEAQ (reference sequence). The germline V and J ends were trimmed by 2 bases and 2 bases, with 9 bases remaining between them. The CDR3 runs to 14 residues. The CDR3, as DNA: TGTGCCAGCAGCTTACTTGCAGGGAACTATGGCTACACCTTC. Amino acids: CASSLLAGNYGYTF.

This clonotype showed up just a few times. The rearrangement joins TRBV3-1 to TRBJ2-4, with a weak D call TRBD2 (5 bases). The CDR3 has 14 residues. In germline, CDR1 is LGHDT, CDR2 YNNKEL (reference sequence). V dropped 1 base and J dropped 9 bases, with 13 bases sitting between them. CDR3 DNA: TGTGCCAGCAGCCAAGTAGATCGGGATAGCATTCAGTACTTC. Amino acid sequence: CASSQVDRDSIQYF.

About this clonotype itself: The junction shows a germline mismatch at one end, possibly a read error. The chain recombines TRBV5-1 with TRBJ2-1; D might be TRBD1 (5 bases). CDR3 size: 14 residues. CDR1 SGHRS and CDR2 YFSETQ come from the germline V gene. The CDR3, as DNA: TGCGCCAGCAGCGTGCAGGGATCCTACAATGAGCGGTTCTTC. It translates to CASSVQGSYNERFF.

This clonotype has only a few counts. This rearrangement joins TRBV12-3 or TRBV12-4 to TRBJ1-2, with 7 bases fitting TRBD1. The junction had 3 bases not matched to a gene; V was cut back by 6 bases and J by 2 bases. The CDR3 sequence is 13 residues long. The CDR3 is CASSGQENYGYTF. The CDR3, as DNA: TGTGCCAGCAGCGGACAGGAGAACTATGGCTACACCTTC.

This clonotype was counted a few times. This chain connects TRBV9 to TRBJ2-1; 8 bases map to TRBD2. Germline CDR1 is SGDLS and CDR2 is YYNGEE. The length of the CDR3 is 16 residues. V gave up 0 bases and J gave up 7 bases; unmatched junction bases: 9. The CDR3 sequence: CASSVVSGGFRNEQFF. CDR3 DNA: TGTGCCAGCAGCGTAGTGTCGGGGGGGTTTCGGAATGAGCAGTTCTTC.

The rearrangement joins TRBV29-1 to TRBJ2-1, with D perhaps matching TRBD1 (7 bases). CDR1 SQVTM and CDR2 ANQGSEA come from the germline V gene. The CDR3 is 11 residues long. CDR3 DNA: TGCGGCGGGAACAGGGGCGGTGAGCAGTTCTTC. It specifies CGGNRGGEQFF.

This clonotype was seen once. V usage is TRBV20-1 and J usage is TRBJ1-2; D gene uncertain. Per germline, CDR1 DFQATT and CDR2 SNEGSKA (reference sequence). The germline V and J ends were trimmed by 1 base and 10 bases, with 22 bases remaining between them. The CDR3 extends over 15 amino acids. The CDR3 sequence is CSARGLRGNYGYYTF. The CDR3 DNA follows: TGCAGTGCTAGAGGGCTCCGGGGAAACTATGGCTACTACACCTTC.

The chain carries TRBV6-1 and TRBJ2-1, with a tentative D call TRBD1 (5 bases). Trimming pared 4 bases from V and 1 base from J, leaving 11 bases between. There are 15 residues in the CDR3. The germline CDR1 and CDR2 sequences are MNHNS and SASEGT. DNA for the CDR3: TGTGCCAGCAGTGCCTCAGGGTTATCCTACAATGAGCAGTTCTTC. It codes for CASSASGLSYNEQFF.

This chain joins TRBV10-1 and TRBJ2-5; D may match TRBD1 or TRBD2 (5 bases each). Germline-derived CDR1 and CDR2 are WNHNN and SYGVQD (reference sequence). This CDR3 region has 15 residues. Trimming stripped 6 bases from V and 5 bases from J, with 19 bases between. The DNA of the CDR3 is TGCGCCAGCAGCCCATCCGGGGCTTCTGCGGAGACCCAGTACTTC. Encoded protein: CASSPSGASAETQYF.

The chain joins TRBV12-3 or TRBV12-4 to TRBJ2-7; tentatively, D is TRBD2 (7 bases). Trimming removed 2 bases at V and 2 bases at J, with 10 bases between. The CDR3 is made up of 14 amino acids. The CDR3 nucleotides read TGTGCCAGCAGTTTATTGGGGGGGCCCTACGAGCAGTACTTC. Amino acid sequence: CASSLLGGPYEQYF.

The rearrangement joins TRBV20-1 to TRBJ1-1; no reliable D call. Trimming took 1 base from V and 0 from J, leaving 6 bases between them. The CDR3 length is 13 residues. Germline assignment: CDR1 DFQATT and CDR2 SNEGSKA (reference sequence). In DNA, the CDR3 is TGCAGTGCTAGAGGGGAGTTGAACACTGAAGCTTTCTTT. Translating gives CSARGELNTEAFF.

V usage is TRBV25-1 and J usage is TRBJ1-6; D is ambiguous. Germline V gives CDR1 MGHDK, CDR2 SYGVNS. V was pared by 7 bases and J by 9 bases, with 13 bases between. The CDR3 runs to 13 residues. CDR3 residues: CASNRGLASPLHF. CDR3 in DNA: TGTGCCAGCAACCGTGGATTGGCTTCACCCCTCCACTTT. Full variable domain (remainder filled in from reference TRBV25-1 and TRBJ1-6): EADIYQTPRYLVIGTGKKITLECSQTMGHDKMYWYQQDPGMELHLIHYSYGVNSTEKGDLSSESTVSRIRTEHFPLTLESARPSHTSQYLCASNRGLASPLHFGNGTRLTVT.

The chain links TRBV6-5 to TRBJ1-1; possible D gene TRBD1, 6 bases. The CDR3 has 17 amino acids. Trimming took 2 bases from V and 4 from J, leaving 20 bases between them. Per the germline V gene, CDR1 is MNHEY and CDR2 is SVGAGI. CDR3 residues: CASSYNPNRVWGTEAFF. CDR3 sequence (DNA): TGTGCCAGCAGTTACAACCCAAACAGGGTTTGGGGCACTGAAGCTTTCTTT.